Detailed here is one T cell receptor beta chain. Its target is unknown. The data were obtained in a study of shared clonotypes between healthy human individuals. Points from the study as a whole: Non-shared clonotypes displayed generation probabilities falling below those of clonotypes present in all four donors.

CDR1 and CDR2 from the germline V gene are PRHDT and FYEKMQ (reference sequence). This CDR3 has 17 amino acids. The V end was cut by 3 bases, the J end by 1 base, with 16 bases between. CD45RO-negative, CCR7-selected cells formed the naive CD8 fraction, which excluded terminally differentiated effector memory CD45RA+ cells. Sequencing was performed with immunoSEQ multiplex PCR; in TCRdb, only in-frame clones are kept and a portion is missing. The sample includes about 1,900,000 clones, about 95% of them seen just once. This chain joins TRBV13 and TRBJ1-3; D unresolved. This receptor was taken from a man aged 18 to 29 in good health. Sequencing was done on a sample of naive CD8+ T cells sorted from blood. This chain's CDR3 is CASSFGSGRNSGNTIYF. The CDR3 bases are TGTGCCAGCAGCTTTGGGTCGGGCAGGAATTCTGGAAACACCATATATTTT.